This T cell receptor beta chain is drawn from a study of T cell responses to AZD1222 COVID-19 vaccine. Remarks on this clone: Its matching antigen is unknown.

Here immunoSEQ multiplex PCR was the method, and the copy in TCRdb shows in-frame clones only, minus some. The sample shows approximately 150,000 clones, approximately 91% of them seen only once. Germline V gene data show CDR1 as SGHNT and CDR2 as YYREEE (reference sequence). V was clipped by 1 base and J by 7 bases; unmatched bases: 13. The CDR3 consists of 16 residues. Study-level points and caveats: Spike-wide vaccine-associated CD4 TCRs dominated at 160-218 and 743-854. Just 5 or 6 AZD1222 recipients tested seropositive at baseline. Samples come after the peak T cell response, not at day 14. With two AZD1222 doses given, Spike-specific TCR breadth and depth both rose.

The clonotype was recovered from an adult who received the AZD1222 COVID-19 vaccine. Material: peripheral blood, obtained 28 days after the second AZD1222 dose. The chain joins TRBV5-4 to TRBJ1-1, with 7 bases lining up with TRBD1. As DNA, the CDR3 is TGTGCCAGCAGCTTGAACGTCCGACAGGGTAGGATTGAAGCTTTCTTT. This encodes CASSLNVRQGRIEAFF.